One sample yielded the 19 T cell receptor beta chains listed below, sequenced in a study of blood T cell repertoires in COVID-19. Libraries were prepared by immunoSEQ multiplex PCR; TCRdb keeps only in-frame clonotypes and omits some of them. The repertoire holds 200,000 to 250,000 clones, 83% seen once, with approximately 4.8% in the top ten. Sequenced input: PBMCs or T cells enriched from blood (not recorded which). The receptors were sampled from a woman aged 50 to 60 who had been exposed to COVID-19.

V gene TRBV19 combines with J gene TRBJ1-2, with 8 bases identical to TRBD1. J was trimmed by 5 bases and V by 6 bases; bases with no gene match: 5. Per germline, CDR1 LNHDA and CDR2 SQIVND (reference sequence). This CDR3 region has 13 residues. CDR3 protein: CASRADRAYGYTF. CDR3 nucleotide sequence: TGTGCCAGTAGGGCGGACAGGGCTTATGGCTACACCTTC.

This clone was seen only a few times. The chain is built from TRBV12-3 or TRBV12-4 and TRBJ1-6, with 7 bases matching TRBD1. The CDR3 has 13 residues. The J segment lost 6 bases and the V segment lost 10 bases, leaving 6 bases of the junction unmatched. The CDR3 bases are TGTGCCACCCAGGAGGGGGCTAATTCACCCCTCCACTTT. This codes for CATQEGANSPLHF.

A remark on this clone: The sample has other DNA sequences that encode this CDR3 too. The DNA for the CDR3 is TGTGCCAGCTCTGTGAACACTGAAGCTTTCTTT. Translating it yields CASSVNTEAFF. This chain joins TRBV2 and TRBJ1-1, with D unclear. The V end was cut by 8 bases, the J end by 0 bases, with 4 bases between. Looked up from germline, CDR1 is SNHLY and CDR2 is FYNNEI. The CDR3 consists of 11 residues.

The chain recombines TRBV28 with TRBJ2-1; tentative D call: TRBD2 (5 bases). CDR1 and CDR2 (germline): MDHEN, SYDVKM. The CDR3 has 14 residues. Trimming stripped 3 bases from V and 3 bases from J, with 9 bases between. The CDR3 loop reads CASSFLGGYNEQFF. Written as DNA, the CDR3 is TGTGCCAGCAGTTTTCTTGGAGGCTACAATGAGCAGTTCTTC.

The rearrangement joins TRBV7-2 to TRBJ2-2; 9 positions agree with TRBD2. Germline-derived CDR1 and CDR2 are SGHTA and FQGNSA. The V and J ends lost 4 bases and 0 bases, in that order; junction bases with no gene match: 12. The CDR3 totals 19 residues. The CDR3: CASSSPGTSITPNTGELFF. DNA of the CDR3: TGTGCCAGCAGCTCCCCCGGGACTAGCATTACCCCGAACACCGGGGAGCTGTTTTTT. Together with reference TRBV7-2 and TRBJ2-2, the CDR3 gives the full variable domain: GAGVSQSPSNKVTEKGKDVELRCDPISGHTALYWYRQSLGQGLEFLIYFQGNSAPDKSGLPSDRFSAERTGGSVSTLTIQRTQQEDSAVYLCASSSPGTSITPNTGELFFGEGSRLTVL.

The chain employs TRBV5-1 and TRBJ1-2; D ambiguous. The CDR3 spans 13 residues. Germline CDR1 reads SGHRS; CDR2 reads YFSETQ. Trimming cost V 4 bases and J 6 bases, with 13 bases left between them. CDR3 in amino acids: CASSIKGADGYTF. DNA for the CDR3: TGCGCCAGCAGCATTAAAGGCGCGGATGGCTACACCTTC.

The chain has TRBV27 and TRBJ2-7, with TRBD1 matching over 8 bases. CDR1 and CDR2 from the germline V gene are MNHEY and SMNVEV (reference sequence). The ends lost 5 bases at V and 4 bases at J; junction bases unmatched: 10. There are 15 residues in the CDR3. The CDR3 loop reads CASSTQGGPPYEQYF. The CDR3 DNA reads TGTGCCAGCAGTACACAGGGGGGCCCACCTTACGAGCAGTACTTC.

V gene TRBV10-2 combines with J gene TRBJ1-3; D gene unclear. CDR1 WSHSY and CDR2 SAAADI come from the germline V gene. Trimming took 7 bases from V and 0 from J, leaving 13 bases between them. The CDR3 loop spans 15 amino acids. The CDR3 DNA reads as TGCGCCAGCATCCCCGACTCATACTCTGGAAACACCATATATTTT. It specifies CASIPDSYSGNTIYF.

This chain connects TRBV2 to TRBJ2-7; D gene uncertain. V lost 4 bases and J lost 1, with 14 bases in between. The CDR3 spans 15 residues. Germline CDR1 SNHLY, CDR2 FYNNEI. The CDR3 nucleotides are TGTGCCAGCAGTGCAAATGGAGCCATTTCCTACGAGCAGTACTTC. It translates to CASSANGAISYEQYF. Drawing the rest from reference TRBV2 and TRBJ2-7, the complete variable domain is EPEVTQTPSHQVTQMGQEVILRCVPISNHLYFYWYRQILGQKVEFLVSFYNNEISEKSEIFDDQFSVERPDGSNFTLKIRSTKLEDSAMYFCASSANGAISYEQYFGPGTRLTVT.

The chain combines TRBV29-1 with TRBJ1-2; D ambiguous. The V end lost 6 bases, the J end lost 13 bases, and 18 bases lay between the germline ends. CDR1 and CDR2 from the germline V gene are SQVTM and ANQGSEA. This CDR3 comprises 11 residues. The CDR3: CSVEVRSRRTF. CDR3 nucleotide sequence: TGCAGCGTCGAGGTAAGGTCCCGCCGCACCTTC.

This clone turned up a few times. The rearrangement links TRBV7-2 to TRBJ2-5; 7 nucleotides agree with TRBD1. This CDR3 contains 14 residues. Per germline, CDR1 SGHTA and CDR2 FQGNSA. The V gene end was trimmed by 8 bases and the J gene end by 4 bases; junction bases not matched to a gene: 10. CDR3 protein: CASSWGRGTETQYF. The CDR3 DNA is TGTGCCAGCTCCTGGGGCAGGGGGACAGAGACCCAGTACTTC.

This chain joins TRBV7-3 and TRBJ2-2; D might be TRBD2 (7 bases). Trimming removed 5 bases at V and 6 bases at J, with 19 bases between. Germline CDR1 SGHTA, CDR2 FQGTGA. The CDR3 has 16 residues. The CDR3 DNA sequence: TGTGCCAGCAGCCCTCTAGGGGGGGGCTTATCCGGGGAGCTGTTTTTT. This translates into CASSPLGGGLSGELFF. The full variable domain, with the rest looked up from reference TRBV7-3 and TRBJ2-2, is GAGVSQTPSNKVTEKGKYVELRCDPISGHTALYWYRQSLGQGPEFLIYFQGTGAADDSGLPNDRFFAVRPEGSVSTLKIQRTERGDSAVYLCASSPLGGGLSGELFFGEGSRLTVL.

The J gene is TRBJ2-6, the V gene TRBV28; D unclear. V dropped 3 bases and J dropped 0 bases, with 6 bases sitting between them. The germline V gene has CDR1 MDHEN and CDR2 SYDVKM. The length of the CDR3 is 15 residues. This chain's CDR3 is CASSLERSGANVLTF. CDR3 in DNA: TGTGCCAGCAGTTTGGAGCGCTCTGGGGCCAACGTCCTGACTTTC.

The chain carries TRBV2 and TRBJ2-3, with TRBD2 matching 10 bases. Unmatched junction bases numbered 6, after V lost 6 bases and J lost 6 bases. In germline, CDR1 is SNHLY, CDR2 FYNNEI. The CDR3 is 14 amino acids. Here the CDR3 DNA reads TGTGCCAGCAGCGGGACTAGCGCTCCGGATACGCAGTATTTT. It specifies CASSGTSAPDTQYF.

This chain connects TRBV9 to TRBJ1-2; 9 bases agree with TRBD1. Germline V gene lookup returns CDR1 SGDLS and CDR2 YYNGEE. This CDR3 region has 15 residues. The V and J ends lost 3 bases and 4 bases, in that order; junction bases with no gene match: 7. As DNA, the CDR3 is TGTGCCAGCAGCGCCCCGGGACAGGGACCCTATGGCTACACCTTC. Its translation: CASSAPGQGPYGYTF.

The chain links TRBV6-5 to TRBJ1-4; D gene unclear. The V and J ends lost 2 bases and 5 bases respectively, with 9 bases between them. The CDR3 is 14 residues long. Per the germline V gene, CDR1 is MNHEY and CDR2 is SVGAGI. CDR3 sequence (DNA): TGTGCCAGCAGTTACGGTGGGGAGAATGAAAAACTGTTTTTT. Translating it yields CASSYGGENEKLFF.

The CDR3 protein is CATGTRGTGELFF. CDR3 DNA sequence: TGTGCCACCGGGACTAGGGGCACCGGGGAGCTGTTTTTT. The chain is built from TRBV12-3 or TRBV12-4 and TRBJ2-2; 8 nucleotides agree with TRBD2. After removal of 10 bases from V and 4 bases from J, the junction contained 5 bases not matched to a gene. The CDR3 consists of 13 residues.

This clone was observed a handful of times. The rearrangement uses TRBV5-4 and TRBJ2-7; weak D call: TRBD2 (5 bases). CDR1 and CDR2 from the germline V gene are SGHNT and YYREEE (reference sequence). The length of the CDR3 is 15 residues. V was shortened by 0 bases and J by 2 bases, with 12 bases between the two germline ends. The CDR3, as DNA: TGTGCCAGCAGCTTGGGAGGGTCCCTCGCCTACGAGCAGTACTTC. It codes for CASSLGGSLAYEQYF.

This chain links TRBV29-1 with TRBJ1-2; D gene ambiguous. This CDR3 spans 13 amino acids. The V end was cut by 4 bases, the J end by 2 bases, with 11 bases between. Germline values: CDR1 SQVTM, CDR2 ANQGSEA. CDR3 DNA: TGCAGCGTTGGTGGACTCCTAAACTATGGCTACACCTTC. Its protein product is CSVGGLLNYGYTF. The full variable domain, in which reference TRBV29-1 and TRBJ1-2 provide the parts outside the CDR3, is SAVISQKPSRDICQRGTSLTIQCQVDSQVTMMFWYRQQPGQSLTLIATANQGSEATYESGFVIDKFPISRPNLTFSTLTVSNMSPEDSSIYLCSVGGLLNYGYTFGSGTRLTVV.